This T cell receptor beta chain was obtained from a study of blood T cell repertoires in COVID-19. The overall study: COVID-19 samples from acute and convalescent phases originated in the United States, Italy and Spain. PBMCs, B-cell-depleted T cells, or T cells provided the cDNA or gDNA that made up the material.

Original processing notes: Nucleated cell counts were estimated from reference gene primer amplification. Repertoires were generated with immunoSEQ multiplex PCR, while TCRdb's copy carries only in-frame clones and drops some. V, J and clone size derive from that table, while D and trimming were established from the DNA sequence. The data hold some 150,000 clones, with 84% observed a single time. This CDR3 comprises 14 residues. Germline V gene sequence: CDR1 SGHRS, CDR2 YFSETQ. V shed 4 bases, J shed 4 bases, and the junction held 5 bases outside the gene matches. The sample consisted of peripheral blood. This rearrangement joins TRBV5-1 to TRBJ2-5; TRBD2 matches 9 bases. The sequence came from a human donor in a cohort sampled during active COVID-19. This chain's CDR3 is CASSRAGGGETQYF. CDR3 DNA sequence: TGCGCCAGCAGCAGAGCGGGAGGAGGAGAGACCCAGTACTTC. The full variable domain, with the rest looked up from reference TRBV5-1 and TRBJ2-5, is KAGVTQTPRYLIKTRGQQVTLSCSPISGHRSVSWYQQTPGQGLQFLFEYFSETQRNKGNFPGRFSGRQFSNSRSEMNVSTLELGDSALYLCASSRAGGGETQYFGPGTRLLVL.